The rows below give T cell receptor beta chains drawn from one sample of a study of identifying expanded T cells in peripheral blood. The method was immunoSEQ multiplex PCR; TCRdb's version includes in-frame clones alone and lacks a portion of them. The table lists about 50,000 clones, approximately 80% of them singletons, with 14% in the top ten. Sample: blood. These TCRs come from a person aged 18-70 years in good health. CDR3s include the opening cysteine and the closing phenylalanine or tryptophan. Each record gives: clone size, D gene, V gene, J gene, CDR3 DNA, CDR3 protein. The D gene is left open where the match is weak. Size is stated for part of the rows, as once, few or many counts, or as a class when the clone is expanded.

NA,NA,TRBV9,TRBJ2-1,TGTGCCAGCAGCGTAACCCCGGGCGCGGCGGAAAGCTACAATGAGCAGTTCTTC,CASSVTPGAAESYNEQFF
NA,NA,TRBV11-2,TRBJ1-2,TGTGCCAGCAGCTCCTCCCGAAGGGACTATGGCTACACCTTC,CASSSSRRDYGYTF
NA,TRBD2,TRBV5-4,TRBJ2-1,TGTGCCAGCGAAGCGGGGGATTCCTACAATGAGCAGTTCTTC,CASEAGDSYNEQFF
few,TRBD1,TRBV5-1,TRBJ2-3,TGCGCCAGCAGCAAAAGGGGACAGGGATTCACAGATACGCAGTATTTT,CASSKRGQGFTDTQYF
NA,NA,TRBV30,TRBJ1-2,TGTGCCTGGAGACGGGGCGGGGCCTCTGGCTACACCTTC,CAWRRGGASGYTF
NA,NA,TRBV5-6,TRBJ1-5,TGTGCCAGCAGCTTGGCTCTAGGGGGACAGCCCCAGCATTTT,CASSLALGGQPQHF
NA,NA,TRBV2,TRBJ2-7,TGTGCCAGCAGTGACAGTTACGAGCAGTACTTC,CASSDSYEQYF
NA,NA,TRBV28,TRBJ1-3,TGTGCCAGCAGTTCTTCTCCGACGGCAGGAAACACCATATATTTT,CASSSSPTAGNTIYF
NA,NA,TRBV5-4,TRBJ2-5,TGTGCCAGCAGCTCCGGACAGCAAGAGACCCAGTACTTC,CASSSGQQETQYF
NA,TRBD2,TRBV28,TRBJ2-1,TGTGCCAGCAGTCAACCTCTGGCGGGAGGGCTTTACAATGAGCAGTTCTTC,CASSQPLAGGLYNEQFF
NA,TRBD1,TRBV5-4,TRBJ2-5,TGTGCCAGCAGCACTAGACAGGGAAGTGAGACCCAGTACTTC,CASSTRQGSETQYF
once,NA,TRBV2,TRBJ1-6,TGTGCCAGCGGAAGAACAGTACAGAATTCACCCCTCCACTTT,CASGRTVQNSPLHF
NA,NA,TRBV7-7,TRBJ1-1,TGTGCCAGCAGCGAAAACGCGGTCGGTGAAGCTTTCTTT,CASSENAVGEAFF
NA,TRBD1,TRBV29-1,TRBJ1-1,TGCAGCGTTGCGCCAGGGGGCTTGGACACTGAAGCTTTCTTT,CSVAPGGLDTEAFF
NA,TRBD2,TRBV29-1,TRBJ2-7,TGCAGCGTGATAGCGGGAGATTCCTACGAGCAGTACTTC,CSVIAGDSYEQYF
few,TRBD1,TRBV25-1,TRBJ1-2,TGTGCCAGCAGTGCCTACAGGGGGCAAGGTGGCTACACCTTC,CASSAYRGQGGYTF
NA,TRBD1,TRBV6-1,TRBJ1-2,TGTGCCAGCAGTGAAGCGGCCAGGGGGAGGCACACCTTC,CASSEAARGRHTF
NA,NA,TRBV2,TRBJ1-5,TGTGCCAGCGACTGGACGGGTTTGACAAATCAGCCCCAGCATTTT,CASDWTGLTNQPQHF